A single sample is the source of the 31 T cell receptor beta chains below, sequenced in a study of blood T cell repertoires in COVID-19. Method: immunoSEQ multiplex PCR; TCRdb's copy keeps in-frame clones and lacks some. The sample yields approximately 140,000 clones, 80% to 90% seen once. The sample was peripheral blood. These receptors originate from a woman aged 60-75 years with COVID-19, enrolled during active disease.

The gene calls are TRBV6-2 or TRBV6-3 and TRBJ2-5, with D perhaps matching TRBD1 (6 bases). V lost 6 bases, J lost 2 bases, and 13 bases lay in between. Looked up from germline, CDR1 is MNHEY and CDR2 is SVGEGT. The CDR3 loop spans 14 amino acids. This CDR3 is CASSPTGTQETQYF. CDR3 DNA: TGTGCCAGCAGCCCGACAGGAACTCAAGAGACCCAGTACTTC.

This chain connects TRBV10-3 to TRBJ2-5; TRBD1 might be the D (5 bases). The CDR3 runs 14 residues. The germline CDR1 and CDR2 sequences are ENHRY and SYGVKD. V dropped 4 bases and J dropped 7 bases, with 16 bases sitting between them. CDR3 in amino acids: CAISVGPEQGTQYF. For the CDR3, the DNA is TGTGCCATCAGTGTCGGACCCGAGCAGGGGACCCAGTACTTC.

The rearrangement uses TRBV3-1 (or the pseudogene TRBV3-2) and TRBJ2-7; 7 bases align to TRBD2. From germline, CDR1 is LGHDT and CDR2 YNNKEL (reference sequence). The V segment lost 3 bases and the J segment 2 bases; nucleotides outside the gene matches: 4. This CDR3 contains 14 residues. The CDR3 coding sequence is TGTGCCAGCAGCCATCCGGGACTAACCTACGAGCAGTACTTC. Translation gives CASSHPGLTYEQYF.

CDR3 amino acids: CASSVAGGGLAGEQFF. As DNA, the CDR3 is TGTGCCAGCAGCGTAGCGGGGGGCGGACTAGCGGGGGAGCAGTTCTTC. This rearrangement joins TRBV9 to TRBJ2-1, with 12 bases that match TRBD2. The CDR3 is made up of 16 amino acids. The V gene end was trimmed by 0 bases and the J gene end by 10 bases; junction bases not matched to a gene: 8. The germline gives CDR1 SGDLS, CDR2 YYNGEE. Full variable domain (remainder filled in from reference TRBV9 and TRBJ2-1): DSGVTQTPKHLITATGQRVTLRCSPRSGDLSVYWYQQSLDQGLQFLIQYYNGEERAKGNILERFSAQQFPDLHSELNLSSLELGDSALYFCASSVAGGGLAGEQFFGPGTRLTVL.

In nucleotides, the CDR3 is TGTGCCAGCAGTAGCCCGGGGGACAGGGGGCGTTGGGACACTGAAGCTTTCTTT. It yields the protein CASSSPGDRGRWDTEAFF. J is TRBJ1-1 and V is TRBV27; 12 nucleotides line up with TRBD1. The trim removed 5 bases at V and 3 bases at J, leaving 13 bases unmatched. The CDR3 covers 18 residues. Germline CDR1 MNHEY, CDR2 SMNVEV (reference sequence).

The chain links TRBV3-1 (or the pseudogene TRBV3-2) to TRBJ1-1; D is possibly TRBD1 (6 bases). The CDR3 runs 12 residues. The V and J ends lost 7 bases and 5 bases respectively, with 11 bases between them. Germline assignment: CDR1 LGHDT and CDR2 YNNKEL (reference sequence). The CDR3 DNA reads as TGTGCCAGCAAGGGGGAAGAGACTGAAGCTTTCTTT. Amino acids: CASKGEETEAFF.

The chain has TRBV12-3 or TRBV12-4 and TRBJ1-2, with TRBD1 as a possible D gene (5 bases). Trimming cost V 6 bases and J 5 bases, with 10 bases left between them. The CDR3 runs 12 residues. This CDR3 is CASSLRGYGYTF. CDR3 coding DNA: TGTGCCAGCAGCCTCCGGGGGTATGGCTACACCTTC.

The CDR3 protein is CASSPGPNEKLFF. CDR3 bases: TGTGCCAGCAGCCCCGGTCCCAATGAAAAACTGTTTTTT. The chain joins TRBV5-6 to TRBJ1-4; D unresolved. The CDR3 sequence is 13 residues long. Germline V lookup: CDR1 SGHDT, CDR2 YYEEEE. V was shortened by 4 bases and J by 5 bases, with 9 bases between the two germline ends.

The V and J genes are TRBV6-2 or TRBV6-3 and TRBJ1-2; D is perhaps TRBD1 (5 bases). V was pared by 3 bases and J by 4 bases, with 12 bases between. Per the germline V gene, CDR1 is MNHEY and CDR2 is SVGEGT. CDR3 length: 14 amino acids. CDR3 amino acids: CASSYRGVGYGYTF. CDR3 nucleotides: TGTGCCAGCAGTTATCGGGGGGTCGGCTATGGCTACACCTTC.

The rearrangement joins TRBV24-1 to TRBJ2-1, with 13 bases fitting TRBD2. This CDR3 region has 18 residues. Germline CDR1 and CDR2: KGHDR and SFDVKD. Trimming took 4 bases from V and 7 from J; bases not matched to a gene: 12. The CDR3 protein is CATSDRTGGLAGTNEQFF. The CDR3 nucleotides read TGTGCCACCAGTGACCGGACAGGGGGACTAGCGGGGACAAATGAGCAGTTCTTC.

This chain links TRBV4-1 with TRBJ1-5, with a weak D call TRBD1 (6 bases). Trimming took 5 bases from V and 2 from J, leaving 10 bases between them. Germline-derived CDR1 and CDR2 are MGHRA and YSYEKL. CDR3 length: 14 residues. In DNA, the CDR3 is TGCGCCAGCAGCGGCAGGGGTGGCAATCAGCCCCAGCATTTT. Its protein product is CASSGRGGNQPQHF.

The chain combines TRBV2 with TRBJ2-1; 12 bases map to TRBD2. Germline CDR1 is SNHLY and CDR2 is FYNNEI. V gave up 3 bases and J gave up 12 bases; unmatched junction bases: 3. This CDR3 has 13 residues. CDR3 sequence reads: CASSDLAGGLQFF. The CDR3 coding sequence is TGTGCCAGCAGTGATCTAGCGGGGGGGCTGCAGTTCTTC.

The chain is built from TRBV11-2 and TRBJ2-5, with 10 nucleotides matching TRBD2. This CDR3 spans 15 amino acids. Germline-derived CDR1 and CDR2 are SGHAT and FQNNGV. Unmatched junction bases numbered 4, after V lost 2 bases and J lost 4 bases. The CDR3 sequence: CASSLTLAGRETQYF. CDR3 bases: TGTGCCAGCAGCTTAACACTAGCGGGAAGAGAGACCCAGTACTTC.

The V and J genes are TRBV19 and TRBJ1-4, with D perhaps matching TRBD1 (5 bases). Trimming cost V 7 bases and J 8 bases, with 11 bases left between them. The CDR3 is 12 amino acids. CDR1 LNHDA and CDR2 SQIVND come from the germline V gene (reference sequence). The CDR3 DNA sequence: TGTGCCAGTACGGGACTTTGGGAAAAACTGTTTTTT. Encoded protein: CASTGLWEKLFF.

The CDR3 region has the DNA TGTGCCATCAGTGGGGGAGCAGGGGCCAACGTCCTGACTTTC. It yields the protein CAISGGAGANVLTF. This chain uses TRBV10-3 with TRBJ2-6; D might be TRBD2 (5 bases). Trimming pared 4 bases from V and 4 bases from J, leaving 8 bases between. This CDR3 is built from 14 residues. Germline loops: CDR1 ENHRY, CDR2 SYGVKD.

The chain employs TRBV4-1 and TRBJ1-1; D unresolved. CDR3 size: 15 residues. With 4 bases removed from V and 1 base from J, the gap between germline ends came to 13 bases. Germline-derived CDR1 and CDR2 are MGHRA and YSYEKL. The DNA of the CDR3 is TGCGCCAGCAGCCTCAACCCGGGAGAGAACACTGAAGCTTTCTTT. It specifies CASSLNPGENTEAFF.

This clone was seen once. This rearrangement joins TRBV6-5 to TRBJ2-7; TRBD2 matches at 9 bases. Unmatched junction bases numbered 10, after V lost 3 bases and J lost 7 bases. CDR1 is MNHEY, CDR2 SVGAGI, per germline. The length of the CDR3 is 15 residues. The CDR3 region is CASSYSSGGIREQYF. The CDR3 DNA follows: TGTGCCAGCAGTTATTCCAGCGGGGGGATAAGGGAGCAGTACTTC.

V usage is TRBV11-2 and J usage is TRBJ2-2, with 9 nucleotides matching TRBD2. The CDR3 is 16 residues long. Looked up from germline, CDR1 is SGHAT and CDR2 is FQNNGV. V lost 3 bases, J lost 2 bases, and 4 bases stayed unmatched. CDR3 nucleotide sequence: TGTGCCAGCAGCTTGGCTAGCGGGGTCAACACCGGGGAGCTGTTTTTT. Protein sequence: CASSLASGVNTGELFF.

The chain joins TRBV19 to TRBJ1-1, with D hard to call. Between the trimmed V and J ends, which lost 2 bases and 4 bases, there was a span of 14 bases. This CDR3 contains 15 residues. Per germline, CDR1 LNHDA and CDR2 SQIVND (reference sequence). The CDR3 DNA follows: TGTGCCAGTAGTATAACCGCTACTAAGCCCACTGAAGCTTTCTTT. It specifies CASSITATKPTEAFF.

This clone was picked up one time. DNA of the CDR3: TGTGCCAGCAGCCCGGGGAACACTGAAGCTTTCTTT. Residues: CASSPGNTEAFF. The V gene is TRBV5-6, the J gene TRBJ1-1; the D is unclear. From germline, CDR1 is SGHDT and CDR2 YYEEEE. The CDR3 totals 12 residues. The ends were cut back, 4 bases at V and 1 base at J, with 5 bases in the middle.

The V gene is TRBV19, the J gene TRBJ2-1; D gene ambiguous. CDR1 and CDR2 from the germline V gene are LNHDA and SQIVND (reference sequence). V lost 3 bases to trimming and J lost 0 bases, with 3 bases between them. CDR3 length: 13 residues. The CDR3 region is CASSISSYNEQFF. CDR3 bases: TGTGCCAGTAGTATCAGCTCCTACAATGAGCAGTTCTTC.

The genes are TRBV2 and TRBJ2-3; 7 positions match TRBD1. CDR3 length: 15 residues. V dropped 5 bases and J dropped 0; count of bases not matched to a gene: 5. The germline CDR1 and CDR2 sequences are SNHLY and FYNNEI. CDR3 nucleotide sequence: TGTGCCAGCAGTTACGGACAGGCTAGCACAGATACGCAGTATTTT. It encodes CASSYGQASTDTQYF.

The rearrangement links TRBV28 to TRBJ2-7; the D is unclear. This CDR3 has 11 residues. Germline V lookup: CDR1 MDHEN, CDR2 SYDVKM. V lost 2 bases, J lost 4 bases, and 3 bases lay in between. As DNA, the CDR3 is TGTGCCAGCAGTTTACTATACGAGCAGTACTTC. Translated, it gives CASSLLYEQYF.

As DNA, the CDR3 is TGTGCCAGCAGCTTAGAACGGGGGATTCCCACCGGGGAGCTGTTTTTT. Translating gives CASSLERGIPTGELFF. The chain uses TRBV7-9 and TRBJ2-2; D possibly corresponds to TRBD2 (6 bases). The V gene lost 1 base and the J gene lost 4 bases, with 13 bases spanning the gap. The CDR3 is made up of 16 amino acids. Germline values: CDR1 SEHNR, CDR2 FQNEAQ (reference sequence).

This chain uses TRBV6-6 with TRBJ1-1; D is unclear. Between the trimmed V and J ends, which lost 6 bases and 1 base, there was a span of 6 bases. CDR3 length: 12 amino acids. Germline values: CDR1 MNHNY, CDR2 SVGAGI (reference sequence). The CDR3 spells CASRHQNTEAFF. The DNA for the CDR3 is TGTGCCAGCAGACATCAGAACACTGAAGCTTTCTTT.

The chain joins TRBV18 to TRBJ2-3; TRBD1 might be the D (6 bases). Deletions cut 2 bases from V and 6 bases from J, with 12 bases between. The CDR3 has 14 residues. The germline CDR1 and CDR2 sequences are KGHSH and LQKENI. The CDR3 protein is CASSPGGASDTQYF. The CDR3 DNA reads TGTGCCAGCTCACCAGGGGGCGCTTCGGATACGCAGTATTTT.

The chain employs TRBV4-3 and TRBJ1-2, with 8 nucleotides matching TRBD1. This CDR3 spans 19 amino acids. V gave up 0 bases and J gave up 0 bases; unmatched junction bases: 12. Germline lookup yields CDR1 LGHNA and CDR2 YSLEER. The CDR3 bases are TGCGCCAGCAGCCAAGAGCCGACAGGGGCCCACCAAGCTAACTATGGCTACACCTTC. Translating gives CASSQEPTGAHQANYGYTF.

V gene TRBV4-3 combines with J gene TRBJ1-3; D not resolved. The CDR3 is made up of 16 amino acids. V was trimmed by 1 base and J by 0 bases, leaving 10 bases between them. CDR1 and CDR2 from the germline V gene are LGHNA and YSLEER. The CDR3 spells CASSQVIRSSGNTIYF. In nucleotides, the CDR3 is TGCGCCAGCAGCCAAGTAATACGGTCCTCTGGAAACACCATATATTTT.

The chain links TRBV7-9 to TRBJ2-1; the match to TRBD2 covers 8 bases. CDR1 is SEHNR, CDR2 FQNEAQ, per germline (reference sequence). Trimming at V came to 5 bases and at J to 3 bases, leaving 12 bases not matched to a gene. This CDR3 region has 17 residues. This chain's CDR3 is CASSPRLRGGFYNEQFF. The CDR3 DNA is TGTGCCAGCAGCCCAAGACTCCGGGGGGGGTTCTACAATGAGCAGTTCTTC.

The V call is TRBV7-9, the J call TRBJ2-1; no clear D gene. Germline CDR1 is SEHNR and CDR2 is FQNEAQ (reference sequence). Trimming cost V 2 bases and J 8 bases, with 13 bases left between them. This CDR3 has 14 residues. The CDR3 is CASSLQTADDEQFF. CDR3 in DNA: TGTGCCAGCAGCTTACAAACAGCCGACGATGAGCAGTTCTTC.

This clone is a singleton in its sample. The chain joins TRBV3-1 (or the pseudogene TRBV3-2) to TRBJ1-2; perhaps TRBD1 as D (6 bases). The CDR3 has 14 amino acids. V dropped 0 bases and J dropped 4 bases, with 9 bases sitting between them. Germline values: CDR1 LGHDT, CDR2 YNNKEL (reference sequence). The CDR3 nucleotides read TGTGCCAGCAGCCAAGAGGGGGCCAGCTATGGCTACACCTTC. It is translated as CASSQEGASYGYTF.